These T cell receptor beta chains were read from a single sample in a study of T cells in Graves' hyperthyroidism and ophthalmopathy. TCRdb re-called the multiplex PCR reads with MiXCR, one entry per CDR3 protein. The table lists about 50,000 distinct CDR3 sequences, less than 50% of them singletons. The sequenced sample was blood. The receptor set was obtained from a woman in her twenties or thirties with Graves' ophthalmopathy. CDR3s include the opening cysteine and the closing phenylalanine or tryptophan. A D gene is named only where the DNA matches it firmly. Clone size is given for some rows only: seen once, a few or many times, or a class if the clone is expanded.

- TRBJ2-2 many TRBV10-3 TGTGCCATCAGTGCCCATCCGACCCTGGGCACCGGGGAGCTGTTTTTT CAISAHPTLGTGELFF
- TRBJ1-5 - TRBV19 TGTGCCAGTAGTCAGGACAATCAGCCCCAGCATTTT CASSQDNQPQHF
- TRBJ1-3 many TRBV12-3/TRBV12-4 TGTGCCAGCAGCCCTCGATATGGGCAGACCTCTGGAAACACCATATATTTT CASSPRYGQTSGNTIYF
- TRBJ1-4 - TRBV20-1 TGCAGTGCCCCGAAGGGGGGCGAAAAACTGTTTTTT CSAPKGGEKLFF
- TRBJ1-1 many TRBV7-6 TGTGCCAGCAGCTTAGGGTGGGGGAACACTGAAGCTTTCTTT CASSLGWGNTEAFF
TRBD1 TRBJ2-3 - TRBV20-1 TGCAGTGCAAGACAGGGGGCCACAGATACGCAGTGTTTT CSARQGATDTQCF
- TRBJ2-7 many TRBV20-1 TGCAGTGCTAGAGTGGGAGTATACGAGCAGTACTTC CSARVGVYEQYF
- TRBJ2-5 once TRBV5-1 TGCGCCAGCAGCTCCGAGGGACTGCCGGACGAGACCCAGTACTTC CASSSEGLPDETQYF
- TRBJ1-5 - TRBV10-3 TGTGCCATCAGTGGTGAGGGGGGTAATCAGCCCCAGCATTTT CAISGEGGNQPQHF
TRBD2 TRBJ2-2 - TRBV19 TGTGCCTGTACTATAGCAGCTAGCGGGAGGGCCGGCACCGGGGAGCTGTTTTTT CACTIAASGRAGTGELFF
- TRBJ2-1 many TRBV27 TGTGCCAGCAGTTCTACGGACTACTTAAACAATGAGCAGTTCTTC CASSSTDYLNNEQFF
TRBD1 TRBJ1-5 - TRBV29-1 TGCAGCGTTAGTGGACAGGGGAAGGGCGACCAGCCCCAGCATTTT CSVSGQGKGDQPQHF
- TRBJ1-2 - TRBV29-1 TGCAGCGATCCGAGGGGGTATGGCTACACCTTC CSDPRGYGYTF
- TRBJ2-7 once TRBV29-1 TGCAGCGTTGAGTCTGGGAGCTCCTACGAGCAGTACTTC CSVESGSSYEQYF
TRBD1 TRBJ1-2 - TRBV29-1 TGCAGCGTTGCCGGGACAGGGGTGACTAACTATGGCTACACCTTC CSVAGTGVTNYGYTF
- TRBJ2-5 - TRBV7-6 TGTGCCAGCAGCTATACGGGGCAGATAAAAGAGACCCAGTACTTC CASSYTGQIKETQYF
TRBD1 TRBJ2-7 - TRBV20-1 TGCAGTGCTAGGACAGGGGGCAACGAGCAGTACTTC CSARTGGNEQYF
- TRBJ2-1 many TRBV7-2 TGTGCCAGCAGCTTAGGGGGGGGGGACACGTTCTTC CASSLGGGDTFF
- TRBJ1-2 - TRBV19 TGTGCCAGTAGTATTTGGGTCGGGGGGCCCTCTAACTATGGTTACACCTTC CASSIWVGGPSNYGYTF
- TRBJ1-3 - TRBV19 TGTGCCAGTAGTATAGATCCGGGCTCTGGAAACACCATATATTTT CASSIDPGSGNTIYF
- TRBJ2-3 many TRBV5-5 TGTGCCAGCAGCCCGCTGACGCTGGCTAGCACAGATACGCAGTATTTT CASSPLTLASTDTQYF
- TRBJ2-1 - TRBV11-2 TGTGCCAGCACCCACAGGGAAGCCAATGAGCAGTTCTTC CASTHREANEQFF
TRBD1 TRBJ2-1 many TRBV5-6 TGTGCCAGCAGCTTGTCAAACCCGACAGGGATGAGCTCCTACAATGAGCAGTTCTTC CASSLSNPTGMSSYNEQFF
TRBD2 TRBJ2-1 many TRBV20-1 TGCAGTGCTAGTCGGACTAGCGGGATCTCCTACAATGAGCAGTTCTTC CSASRTSGISYNEQFF
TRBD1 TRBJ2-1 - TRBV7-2 TGTGCCAGCAGCTCCGGGACAGGGAACTACAATGAGCAGTTCTTC CASSSGTGNYNEQFF
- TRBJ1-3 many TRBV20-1 TGCAGTGCTAGAGGGGCGGCTACAACTGGAAACACCATATATTTT CSARGAATTGNTIYF